Below are 14 T cell receptor beta chains sequenced from a single sample in a study of blood T cell repertoires in COVID-19. The protocol was immunoSEQ multiplex PCR, while the TCRdb copy is restricted to in-frame clones and leaves out a portion. The sample shows under 45,000 clones, 80% of them seen only once. Sequenced: peripheral blood. The receptors originated from an elderly man with acute or convalescent COVID-19.

The chain recombines TRBV28 with TRBJ2-1, with 10 nucleotides matching TRBD2. V was pared by 2 bases and J by 9 bases, with 10 bases of the junction left unmatched. The CDR3 contains 16 residues. Looked up from germline, CDR1 is MDHEN and CDR2 is SYDVKM. CDR3 protein: CASSLLAGAHIVEQFF. The DNA of the CDR3 is TGTGCCAGCAGTTTACTAGCGGGGGCCCACATAGTTGAGCAGTTCTTC.

In its sample, this clone was seen once. The V call is TRBV5-1, the J call TRBJ2-7; 7 bases agree with TRBD1. Losses at the gene ends were 3 bases for V and 7 bases for J; bases not matched to a gene: 7. The CDR3 extends over 13 amino acids. Germline values: CDR1 SGHRS, CDR2 YFSETQ. As DNA, the CDR3 is TGCGCCAGCAGCTGGAGGACAGGCTGGGAGCAGTACTTC. It codes for CASSWRTGWEQYF.

This clone was detected once. The chain employs TRBV6-1 and TRBJ1-2; D gene unclear. Germline CDR1 is MNHNS and CDR2 is SASEGT. V was shortened by 0 bases and J by 8 bases, with 7 bases between the two germline ends. This CDR3 is built from 12 residues. The CDR3 loop reads CASSEAYGGYTF. In DNA form, the CDR3 reads TGTGCCAGCAGTGAAGCATACGGGGGCTACACCTTC.

The CDR3 coding sequence is TGCGCCAGCAGCTTGGCACGAGGGACAGGCGGCTATGGCTACACCTTC. Translated, it gives CASSLARGTGGYGYTF. This sequence joins TRBV5-1 and TRBJ1-2; 8 bases are shared with TRBD1. V lost 0 bases and J lost 4; bases outside the gene matches: 8. This CDR3 comprises 16 residues. Germline CDR1 is SGHRS and CDR2 is YFSETQ.

The chain is built from TRBV7-2 and TRBJ1-1; D may be TRBD1 (5 bases). Germline lookup yields CDR1 SGHTA and CDR2 FQGNSA. Trimming removed 8 bases from V and 1 base from J, with 11 bases in between. The CDR3 covers 13 residues. The CDR3 sequence is CASLGQWNTEAFF. The DNA for the CDR3 is TGTGCCAGCCTGGGGCAGTGGAACACTGAAGCTTTCTTT.

The V and J genes are TRBV24-1 and TRBJ2-6; D possibly corresponds to TRBD2 (6 bases). The CDR3 extends over 17 amino acids. The V gene lost 5 bases and the J gene lost 1 base, with 14 bases spanning the gap. Germline V lookup: CDR1 KGHDR, CDR2 SFDVKD. CDR3 nucleotide sequence: TGTGCCACCAGTGCCTCACCTGGGGGGTCTGGGGCCAACGTCCTGACTTTC. It yields the protein CATSASPGGSGANVLTF.

The chain couples TRBV7-2 to TRBJ2-2; no clear D gene. V dropped 6 bases and J dropped 0 bases, with 5 bases sitting between them. In germline, CDR1 is SGHTA, CDR2 FQGNSA. The CDR3 is 13 amino acids. The CDR3 sequence is CASSSANTGELFF. As DNA, the CDR3 is TGTGCCAGCAGTTCAGCGAACACCGGGGAGCTGTTTTTT.

V gene TRBV30 combines with J gene TRBJ2-7, with a possible D match to TRBD1 (7 bases). Trimming shortened V by 3 bases and J by 3 bases, and 18 bases separated the two germline ends. The length of the CDR3 is 15 residues. From germline, CDR1 is GTSNPN and CDR2 SVGIG (reference sequence). The CDR3: CAWSSPGGGNYEQYF. DNA of the CDR3: TGTGCCTGGAGCAGCCCAGGGGGAGGTAACTACGAGCAGTACTTC.

This clone was seen a handful of times. The chain links TRBV7-9 to TRBJ1-1; D remains ambiguous. The ends were cut back, 4 bases at V and 3 bases at J, with 9 bases in the middle. Germline V gene sequence: CDR1 SEHNR, CDR2 FQNEAQ (reference sequence). The CDR3 consists of 13 residues. The CDR3 loop reads CASSSTPHTEAFF. The CDR3, as DNA: TGTGCCAGCAGCTCGACTCCCCACACTGAAGCTTTCTTT.

The chain employs TRBV4-2 and TRBJ1-4; TRBD1 aligns across 8 bases. The germline gives CDR1 LGHNA, CDR2 YNFKEQ. The CDR3 totals 16 residues. With V trimmed by 4 bases and J by 8 bases, 12 bases remained unmatched. The CDR3 loop reads CASSRPPGQEGEKLFF. The CDR3, as DNA: TGTGCCAGCAGCCGCCCTCCGGGACAGGAGGGCGAAAAACTGTTTTTT.

This chain uses TRBV18 with TRBJ1-2; TRBD1 aligns across 7 bases. Trimming at V came to 3 bases and at J to 2 bases, leaving 6 bases not matched to a gene. CDR1 and CDR2 from the germline V gene are KGHSH and LQKENI. The CDR3 is 15 residues long. For the CDR3, the DNA is TGTGCCAGCTCACCGGAGACAGGGACGAACTATGGCTACACCTTC. Encoded protein: CASSPETGTNYGYTF.

V gene TRBV12-5 combines with J gene TRBJ2-7; 8 bases fit TRBD1. Losses at the gene ends were 1 base for V and 5 bases for J; bases not matched to a gene: 4. The germline V gene encodes CDR1 LGHNT and CDR2 FRNRAP. CDR3 length equals 14 residues. The CDR3 protein is CASGLGQGADEQYF. The CDR3 DNA sequence: TGTGCTAGTGGTTTGGGCCAGGGGGCAGACGAGCAGTACTTC.

V is TRBV5-6 and J is TRBJ2-4; D is possibly TRBD1 (7 bases). Between the trimmed V and J ends, which lost 1 base and 9 bases, there was a span of 14 bases. CDR1 SGHDT and CDR2 YYEEEE come from the germline V gene. The CDR3 is 14 amino acids. The CDR3 here is CASSLRSGGFIQYF. The CDR3, as DNA: TGTGCCAGCAGCTTGAGGTCAGGGGGGTTCATTCAGTACTTC.

This clone turned up a few times. The rearrangement joins TRBV3-1 (or the pseudogene TRBV3-2) to TRBJ1-2, with no clear D. The germline V and J ends were trimmed by 5 bases and 2 bases, with 6 bases remaining between them. The CDR3 is made up of 12 amino acids. CDR1 is LGHDT, CDR2 YNNKEL, per germline (reference sequence). The CDR3 nucleotides read TGTGCCAGCAGCGCACAGAACTATGGCTACACCTTC. It yields the protein CASSAQNYGYTF.